This T cell receptor (beta chain) was sequenced during a study of beta chain features in type 1 diabetes. Study-level points and caveats: TCRB CDR3 length was moderately but significantly reduced in all four CD4+ subsets of Type 1 diabetes patients. Because the template was cDNA, high-expressing cells might be over-represented. Type 1 diabetes patients had fewer VDJ junction insertions and more deletions.

With V trimmed by 6 bases and J by 8 bases, 9 bases remained unmatched. CDR3 length equals 13 residues. Looked up from germline, CDR1 is MNHNY and CDR2 is SVGAGI (reference sequence). A word on this clone: What it binds is not known.

Every bit of the isolated RNA underwent reverse transcription, so sequencing read expressed TCRB transcripts. Data came from immunoSEQ multiplex PCR; TCRdb stores just in-frame clones and leaves some out. Counted here are 250,000 to 300,000 clones, roughly an eighth occurring once; the ten biggest clones make up around 0.016%. The TCR was taken from a man aged 25-45 years with type 1 diabetes. The sequenced sample was naive CD4+ T cells from blood. This chain links TRBV6-6 with TRBJ1-1, with TRBD1 identical over 7 bases. The CDR3 loop is CASSGTERGEAFF. In nucleotides, the CDR3 is TGTGCCAGCAGCGGGACAGAACGAGGGGAAGCTTTCTTT.